The present entry profiles one T cell receptor beta chain with its context. The source of the sample is a study of regulatory T cells in long-lasting Graves disease. Described time point: persistent/refractory GD, antithyroid drugs over 5 years with positive TRAb. With RNA extracted from PBMCs as input, the TCR library was made. Clinicians diagnosed Graves' disease using American Thyroid Association guidelines. EDTA tubes held 9 to 10 milliliters of peripheral blood from each patient. Trimming shortened V by 5 bases and J by 5 bases, and 9 bases separated the two germline ends. This CDR3 spans 12 amino acids. In germline, CDR1 is SGHVS, CDR2 FNYEAQ. CDR3-region Arm-PCR and iRepertoire HTBI primers produced the TCR beta libraries. TCRdb analysed the multiplex PCR reads with MiXCR anew, one entry per CDR3 protein. The sample lists almost 350,000 distinct CDR3 sequences, roughly a fifth occurring once.

V and J are TRBV7-6 and TRBJ2-5; D gene unclear. The specimen was peripheral blood mononuclear cells (PBMCs), collected when the disease was refractory, from a patient treated with antithyroid drugs. The clonotype originates from a female donor with Graves disease. CDR3 sequence reads: CASSPVEETQYF. CDR3 bases: TGTGCCAGCAGCCCGGTTGAGGAGACCCAGTACTTC.